One TCR beta chain is described in this entry. Sequenced by immunoSEQ multiplex PCR; TCRdb stores in-frame clones only, minus some. The data contain roughly 250,000 clones, around 82% of them singletons. These data come from a study of blood T cell repertoires in COVID-19. V lost 4 bases and J lost 2, with 15 bases in between. CDR3 length: 16 amino acids. Germline assignment: CDR1 PRHDT and CDR2 FYEKMQ (reference sequence). This TCR came from a man between 40 and 49 years old with active or convalescent COVID-19. The gene calls are TRBV13 and TRBJ2-1; unclear D gene. Material: peripheral blood. CDR3 sequence: CASSSERFPPYNEQFF. DNA of the CDR3: TGTGCCAGCAGCTCCGAGCGCTTCCCCCCCTACAATGAGCAGTTCTTC.